This T cell receptor beta chain was profiled in a study of blood T cell repertoires in COVID-19. V was pared by 6 bases and J by 0 bases, with 3 bases of the junction left unmatched. This CDR3 contains 15 residues. Germline CDR1 reads MGHDK; CDR2 reads SYGVNS. There are a few counts of this clone. The repertoire was sequenced with immunoSEQ multiplex PCR; TCRdb's copy has only in-frame clones and lacks some. The table records hundreds of thousands of clones, about 89% of them present only once. The sample taken for sequencing was PBMCs or T cells enriched from blood (not recorded which). This chain joins TRBV25-1 and TRBJ2-1, with TRBD2 identical over 9 bases. The source is a woman aged 40 to 50 who had recovered from COVID-19. DNA of the CDR3: TGTGCCAGCAGATCAGCGGGGGGCTCCTACAATGAGCAGTTCTTC. This encodes CASRSAGGSYNEQFF.